The 18 T cell receptor beta chains listed next were all sequenced from one sample in a study of untreated major depressive disorder. Some clones are missing from TCRdb's copy, which holds only in-frame ones; the method was immunoSEQ multiplex PCR. The sample lists about 15,000 clones; over 80% were seen once. No antigen has been identified for these receptors. Broader study findings: CD4+ T cells from depressed patients used TRBV05-01 (Vbeta 5.1) more often than controls.

The sequenced sample was CD4+ T cells from PBMCs. The receptors shown here come from a woman in her twenties or thirties with major depressive disorder.

The V gene is TRBV7-8, the J gene TRBJ2-2; D not resolved. Germline V lookup: CDR1 SGHVS, CDR2 FQNEAQ. Trimming removed 5 bases at V and 1 base at J, with 14 bases between. The CDR3 sequence is 16 residues long. As DNA, the CDR3 is TGTGCCAGCAGCCAAGGCCCCTCAGGGAACACCGGGGAGCTGTTTTTT. Amino acids: CASSQGPSGNTGELFF.

The V call is TRBV5-6, the J call TRBJ2-6; D gene ambiguous. The germline gives CDR1 SGHDT, CDR2 YYEEEE. V gave up 2 bases and J gave up 0 bases, with 18 bases separating them. The CDR3 extends over 19 amino acids. The CDR3, as DNA: TGTGCCAGCAGCTTCTTTATCAGCCGATTCGTCTCTGGGGCCAACGTCCTGACTTTC. This sequence encodes CASSFFISRFVSGANVLTF.

The rearrangement uses TRBV15 and TRBJ1-3; the match to TRBD1 covers 8 bases. The CDR3 totals 17 residues. Unmatched junction bases numbered 7, after V lost 1 base and J lost 2 bases. Germline V lookup: CDR1 LNHNV, CDR2 YYDKDF (reference sequence). In DNA, the CDR3 is TGTGCCACCAGCAGAGCTCCGACAGGGGAGGCTGGAAACACCATATATTTT. As protein: CATSRAPTGEAGNTIYF.

V and J are TRBV6-1 and TRBJ1-2, with TRBD1 matching over 8 bases. CDR1 is MNHNS and CDR2 is SASEGT in the germline V gene. J was trimmed by 8 bases and V by 2 bases; bases with no gene match: 10. The length of the CDR3 is 15 residues. CDR3 DNA: TGTGCCAGCAGTGAAACGCCCGACAGGGGAGGCGGCTACACCTTC. This encodes CASSETPDRGGGYTF.

This clone was counted a single time. The DNA is left out, because the CDR3 cannot be placed on it with certainty; the CDR3 is given as TCRdb lists it. This sequence joins TRBV30 and TRBJ1-2. The CDR3 spans 12 residues, counting both ends. Germline lookup yields CDR1 GTSNPN and CDR2 SVGIG (reference sequence). The CDR3 loop is CAWSVGIGAGYF.

J is TRBJ1-2 and V is TRBV30; maybe TRBD1 (6 bases). This CDR3 comprises 12 residues. CDR1 is GTSNPN, CDR2 SVGIG, per germline (reference sequence). Trimming pared 3 bases from V and 8 bases from J, leaving 13 bases between. The CDR3 is CAWSYLGGGYTF. In DNA, the CDR3 is TGTGCCTGGAGCTACCTCGGGGGCGGCTACACCTTC. Filled out from reference TRBV30 and TRBJ1-2, the complete variable domain reads SQTIHQWPATLVQPVGSPLSLECTVEGTSNPNLYWYRQAAGRGLQLLFYSVGIGQISSEVPQNLSASRPQDRQFILSSKKLLLSDSGFYLCAWSYLGGGYTFGSGTRLTVV.

The chain is built from TRBV2 and TRBJ1-2, with D perhaps matching TRBD1 (5 bases). Germline V lookup: CDR1 SNHLY, CDR2 FYNNEI. The V end lost 4 bases, the J end lost 4 bases, and 13 bases lay between the germline ends. CDR3 size: 14 residues. The CDR3 loop is CASSAQGGVYGYTF. The CDR3 nucleotides are TGTGCCAGCAGTGCCCAAGGAGGGGTCTATGGCTACACCTTC.

The chain has TRBV18 and TRBJ1-1; D may be TRBD1 (5 bases). V lost 1 base and J 8 bases, leaving 5 bases between the germline ends. Germline lookup yields CDR1 KGHSH and CDR2 LQKENI. The CDR3 has 11 residues. The CDR3 here is CASSPRGEAFF. The CDR3 DNA reads TGTGCCAGCTCACCACGGGGGGAAGCTTTCTTT. The complete variable domain, with remaining parts taken from reference TRBV18 and TRBJ1-1, reads NAGVMQNPRHLVRRRGQEARLRCSPMKGHSHVYWYRQLPEEGLKFMVYLQKENIIDESGMPKERFSAEFPKEGPSILRIQQVVRGDSAAYFCASSPRGEAFFGQGTRLTVV.

This chain joins TRBV7-9 and TRBJ1-2; 7 bases agree with TRBD1. Germline values: CDR1 SEHNR, CDR2 FQNEAQ (reference sequence). The J segment lost 8 bases and the V segment lost 5 bases, leaving 14 bases of the junction unmatched. The CDR3 extends over 15 amino acids. CDR3 DNA: TGTGCCAGCAGCGAACGGCGGGGGGACAGTCGCGGCTACACCTTC. Protein: CASSERRGDSRGYTF.

V and J are TRBV6-6 and TRBJ1-4; 8 bases map to TRBD1. V shed 5 bases and J 3 bases; nucleotides not matched to a gene: 5. CDR1 is MNHNY, CDR2 SVGAGI, per germline (reference sequence). The CDR3 has 15 amino acids. The CDR3 DNA sequence: TGTGCCAGCAGTACCGGGACAGGACCTAATGAAAAACTGTTTTTT. Amino acids: CASSTGTGPNEKLFF.

The chain links TRBV29-1 to TRBJ1-4; D gene uncertain. Trimming took off 2 bases at V and 8 bases at J, with 15 bases between the two ends. Germline CDR1 SQVTM, CDR2 ANQGSEA. This CDR3 has 14 residues. The CDR3 DNA follows: TGCAGCGTTGAAATAGGGTCCGGGATGGAAAAACTGTTTTTT. Amino acid sequence: CSVEIGSGMEKLFF.

V and J are TRBV7-6 and TRBJ2-3; the D call may be TRBD1 or TRBD2 (5 bases each). Per the germline V gene, CDR1 is SGHVS and CDR2 is FNYEAQ. Trimming left V 2 bases short and J 2 bases short, with 11 bases between. The CDR3 is made up of 15 amino acids. Here the CDR3 DNA reads TGTGCCAGCAGCTTAATGACGGGGCCCACAGATACGCAGTATTTT. Amino acids: CASSLMTGPTDTQYF.

Remarks on this clone: Its ends do not fully match the called genes, so a read error is possible. The chain couples TRBV20-1 to TRBJ2-4, with TRBD1 as a possible D gene (5 bases). Per germline, CDR1 DFQATT and CDR2 SNEGSKA (reference sequence). The CDR3 has 11 amino acids. This chain's CDR3 is CSASIGAKGNF. CDR3 DNA sequence: TGCAGTGCTAGTATTGGGGCCAAAGGGAACTTC.

The CDR3, as DNA: TGTGCCAGCAGTTCGCCCACTAGCGGGAGTTCCTACGAGCAGTACTTC. It yields the protein CASSSPTSGSSYEQYF. J is TRBJ2-7 and V is TRBV7-2; TRBD2 aligns across 11 bases. V lost 6 bases and J lost 1; bases outside the gene matches: 8. The germline V gene has CDR1 SGHTA and CDR2 FQGNSA. The CDR3 sequence is 16 residues long.

This clone appeared a few times. The rearrangement joins TRBV18 to TRBJ1-4; 9 positions match TRBD1. The CDR3 sequence is 13 residues long. J was trimmed by 9 bases and V by 7 bases; bases with no gene match: 6. CDR1 is KGHSH and CDR2 is LQKENI in the germline V gene. In nucleotides, the CDR3 is TGTGCCAGCTGGGCCGGGACAGGGCAAAAACTGTTTTTT. Its translation is CASWAGTGQKLFF.

The chain carries TRBV7-3 and TRBJ2-1, with TRBD2 matching over 9 bases. Per the germline V gene, CDR1 is SGHTA and CDR2 is FQGTGA. Germline trimming cut 1 base from V and 7 bases from J; bases unmatched to any gene: 8. The CDR3 is 16 amino acids. CDR3: CASSLIRLAETNEQFF. CDR3 sequence (DNA): TGTGCCAGCAGCTTAATTCGACTAGCGGAGACAAATGAGCAGTTCTTC.

The V and J genes are TRBV15 and TRBJ1-2, with a tentative D call TRBD1 (6 bases). V lost 0 bases and J lost 1, with 12 bases in between. CDR1 and CDR2 from the germline V gene are LNHNV and YYDKDF (reference sequence). The CDR3 is made up of 16 amino acids. The CDR3 coding sequence is TGTGCCACCAGCAGAGATAGGGGGGTTTTTAACTATGGCTACACCTTC. Translated, it gives CATSRDRGVFNYGYTF.

The rearrangement joins TRBV18 to TRBJ2-5; D not certain. Trimming cost V 4 bases and J 3 bases, with 9 bases left between them. Per the germline V gene, CDR1 is KGHSH and CDR2 is LQKENI. This CDR3 comprises 13 residues. The CDR3 sequence: CASSLTTKETQYF. The CDR3 nucleotides read TGTGCCAGCTCACTTACAACCAAAGAGACCCAGTACTTC. The full variable domain, with the rest looked up from reference TRBV18 and TRBJ2-5, is NAGVMQNPRHLVRRRGQEARLRCSPMKGHSHVYWYRQLPEEGLKFMVYLQKENIIDESGMPKERFSAEFPKEGPSILRIQQVVRGDSAAYFCASSLTTKETQYFGPGTRLLVL.